The 21 T cell receptor beta chains reported below all come from one sample, sequenced in a study of blood T cell repertoires in COVID-19. Libraries were prepared by immunoSEQ multiplex PCR; TCRdb keeps only in-frame clonotypes and omits some of them. The sample yields roughly 15,000 clones, around 91% seen once. The specimen sequenced was peripheral blood. These receptor sequences come from a man between 50 and 59 years old with active COVID-19.

The rearrangement uses TRBV5-6 and TRBJ2-5, with D possibly matching TRBD2 (8 bases). Trimming took off 2 bases at V and 4 bases at J, with 21 bases between the two ends. Germline CDR1 and CDR2: SGHDT and YYEEEE. There are 17 residues in the CDR3. The CDR3: CASSLPKGAGGGETQYF. In DNA form, the CDR3 reads TGTGCCAGCAGCTTACCTAAGGGGGCGGGAGGAGGAGAGACCCAGTACTTC.

This clone has a handful of counts. The chain joins TRBV19 to TRBJ1-1, with 7 bases fitting TRBD1. Germline CDR1 reads LNHDA; CDR2 reads SQIVND (reference sequence). CDR3 size: 14 residues. After removal of 3 bases from V and 2 bases from J, the junction contained 3 bases not matched to a gene. The CDR3 DNA reads as TGTGCCAGTAGTATGGGACAGACCAACACTGAAGCTTTCTTT. Amino acid sequence: CASSMGQTNTEAFF.

This chain joins TRBV21-1 and TRBJ2-7; the table assigns TRBD2, which was not confirmed against the DNA. TRBV21-1 represents a pseudogene. This CDR3 region has 12 residues. CDR3 nucleotides: TGTGCCAGCAGCAACCGGGAACCAGAGCAGTACTTC. Protein: CASSNREPEQYF.

This clone is medium-sized in the sample. The rearrangement links TRBV7-9 to TRBJ2-1, with TRBD2 matching 13 bases. Per the germline V gene, CDR1 is SEHNR and CDR2 is FQNEAQ (reference sequence). The CDR3 contains 14 residues. Trimming at V came to 7 bases and at J to 8 bases, leaving 5 bases not matched to a gene. CDR3 nucleotide sequence: TGTGCCAGCATGGTGGGACTAGCGGGACATGAGCAGTTCTTC. This sequence encodes CASMVGLAGHEQFF.

This clone was seen only once. The V gene is TRBV28, the J gene TRBJ1-5; 7 bases line up with TRBD1. The trim removed 2 bases at V and 3 bases at J, leaving 10 bases unmatched. This CDR3 has 17 amino acids. Looked up from germline, CDR1 is MDHEN and CDR2 is SYDVKM. The DNA for the CDR3 is TGTGCCAGCAGTTTAGGGCTTGGGACAGCCTACAATCAGCCCCAGCATTTT. Residues: CASSLGLGTAYNQPQHF.

V and J are TRBV4-1 and TRBJ1-2; D may be TRBD1 (6 bases). V gave up 0 bases and J gave up 8 bases, with 13 bases separating them. There are 14 residues in the CDR3. Germline CDR1 and CDR2: MGHRA and YSYEKL. This CDR3 is CASSQDGTRVGYTF. The CDR3 DNA is TGCGCCAGCAGCCAAGATGGGACAAGGGTCGGCTACACCTTC.

The chain uses TRBV29-1 and TRBJ1-1; D might be TRBD1 (5 bases). V shed 0 bases and J shed 4 bases, with 12 bases lying between them. This CDR3 has 14 amino acids. Germline CDR1 SQVTM, CDR2 ANQGSEA. DNA for the CDR3: TGCAGCGTTGAAGAGTCGCCCGGGGGCACTGAAGCTTTCTTT. As protein: CSVEESPGGTEAFF.

The chain joins TRBV4-3 to TRBJ1-1; the D gene is possibly TRBD1 (5 bases). The germline V gene encodes CDR1 LGHNA and CDR2 YSLEER. CDR3 length: 15 amino acids. Trimming left V 0 bases short and J 0 bases short, with 8 bases between. Here the CDR3 reads CASSQDRQLNTEAFF. Here the CDR3 DNA reads TGCGCCAGCAGCCAAGACCGACAGCTGAACACTGAAGCTTTCTTT.

The chain recombines TRBV5-6 with TRBJ2-7, with 15 bases lining up with TRBD2. Germline-derived CDR1 and CDR2 are SGHDT and YYEEEE. The CDR3 is made up of 15 amino acids. J was trimmed by 6 bases and V by 4 bases; bases with no gene match: 5. CDR3 in amino acids: CASSRGGLAGGEQYF. CDR3 in DNA: TGTGCCAGCAGCCGAGGGGGACTAGCGGGAGGCGAGCAGTACTTC.

The chain joins TRBV7-9 to TRBJ1-1; TRBD1 matches at 8 bases. CDR3 length equals 15 residues. V lost 5 bases and J lost 3; bases outside the gene matches: 8. Germline-derived CDR1 and CDR2 are SEHNR and FQNEAQ (reference sequence). The CDR3 here is CASSPGTGSHTEAFF. CDR3 sequence (DNA): TGTGCCAGCAGCCCTGGGACAGGCAGCCACACTGAAGCTTTCTTT. The variable domain in full, with the rest retrieved from reference TRBV7-9 and TRBJ1-1, is DTGVSQNPRHKITKRGQNVTFRCDPISEHNRLYWYRQTLGQGPEFLTYFQNEAQLEKSRLLSDRFSAERPKGSFSTLEIQRTEQGDSAMYLCASSPGTGSHTEAFFGQGTRLTVV.

The rearrangement joins TRBV27 to TRBJ2-1, with 12 bases that match TRBD2. The junction had 16 bases not matched to a gene; V was cut back by 1 base and J by 0 bases. The length of the CDR3 is 22 residues. Germline CDR1 MNHEY, CDR2 SMNVEV (reference sequence). The CDR3 DNA follows: TGTGCCAGCAGTTTATTCGGGAGAGGACTAGCGGGATCCAGAAGCTCCTACAATGAGCAGTTCTTC. Translation gives CASSLFGRGLAGSRSSYNEQFF.

The chain is built from TRBV7-9 and TRBJ1-1, with a weak D call TRBD1 (6 bases). The germline V gene encodes CDR1 SEHNR and CDR2 FQNEAQ (reference sequence). The V end was cut by 5 bases, the J end by 5 bases, with 12 bases between. The CDR3 has 13 residues. The CDR3: CASSEQGGTEAFF. The CDR3 bases are TGTGCCAGCAGCGAACAGGGTGGGACTGAAGCTTTCTTT.

J is TRBJ2-1 and V is TRBV2, with a weak D call TRBD1 (6 bases). V was cut by 7 bases and J by 4 bases, with 11 bases left in between. CDR1 and CDR2 from the germline V gene are SNHLY and FYNNEI. This CDR3 is 13 amino acids long. DNA of the CDR3: TGTGCCAGCACCAAGGACAGTTACAATGAGCAGTTCTTC. It yields the protein CASTKDSYNEQFF.

The V call is TRBV19, the J call TRBJ2-7; 12 positions agree with TRBD1. The germline gives CDR1 LNHDA, CDR2 SQIVND (reference sequence). The V and J ends lost 1 base and 2 bases, in that order; junction bases with no gene match: 3. The CDR3 runs 16 residues. DNA for the CDR3: TGTGCCAGTAGTATAGGAGGGACAGGGGGCCCCTACGAGCAGTACTTC. Amino acid sequence: CASSIGGTGGPYEQYF.

This chain joins TRBV10-3 and TRBJ2-7; TRBD2 matches at 16 bases. After removal of 7 bases from V and 7 bases from J, the junction contained 10 bases not matched to a gene. The CDR3 contains 16 residues. Germline V CDR1 and CDR2: ENHRY, SYGVKD. CDR3 DNA: TGTGCCATCAAGGGGACTAGCGGGAGGGCCGGGGCTGAGCAGTACTTC. Protein product: CAIKGTSGRAGAEQYF.

This clone turned up a few times. The V call is TRBV14, the J call TRBJ2-1; 11 bases align to TRBD1. Trimming at V came to 2 bases and at J to 5 bases, leaving 5 bases not matched to a gene. CDR3 length: 16 amino acids. Per the germline V gene, CDR1 is SGHDN and CDR2 is FVKESK. For the CDR3, the DNA is TGTGCCAGCAGCCAAATACCGGGACAGGGGGACAATGAGCAGTTCTTC. This translates into CASSQIPGQGDNEQFF.

This sequence joins TRBV4-2 and TRBJ2-3; the D gene is possibly TRBD2 (7 bases). The germline V gene encodes CDR1 LGHNA and CDR2 YNFKEQ. V lost 5 bases, J lost 5 bases, and 11 bases lay in between. The CDR3 sequence is 13 residues long. The CDR3 DNA reads TGTGCCAGCAGCACAGGGAGGGAAGATACGCAGTATTTT. It encodes CASSTGREDTQYF.

J is TRBJ1-2 and V is TRBV10-3, with D tentatively TRBD1 (5 bases). This CDR3 contains 13 residues. V was clipped by 3 bases and J by 7 bases, with 12 bases between them. CDR1 is ENHRY and CDR2 is SYGVKD in the germline V gene. This CDR3 reads CAISDRASVGYTF. In DNA, the CDR3 is TGTGCCATCAGTGACAGGGCTTCGGTTGGCTACACCTTC.

The V call is TRBV7-9, the J call TRBJ2-3; 9 positions match TRBD2. This CDR3 spans 14 amino acids. Looked up from germline, CDR1 is SEHNR and CDR2 is FQNEAQ (reference sequence). After removal of 5 bases from V and 6 bases from J, the junction contained 6 bases not matched to a gene. The CDR3: CASSLSGSGDTQYF. CDR3 in DNA: TGTGCCAGCAGCCTTAGCGGGAGTGGGGATACGCAGTATTTT.

This chain links TRBV5-1 with TRBJ1-3, with 9 bases identical to TRBD1. Germline V gene data show CDR1 as SGHRS and CDR2 as YFSETQ. This CDR3 is 15 amino acids long. The junction had 2 bases not matched to a gene; V was cut back by 3 bases and J by 1 base. The CDR3 DNA reads as TGCGCCAGCAGCTCGACAGGGGGATCTGGAAACACCATATATTTT. This codes for CASSSTGGSGNTIYF.

The chain couples TRBV7-2 to TRBJ1-4, with a possible D match to TRBD1 (6 bases). The CDR3 sequence is 16 residues long. Deletions cut 2 bases from V and 8 bases from J, with 18 bases between. CDR1 is SGHTA and CDR2 is FQGNSA in the germline V gene. The CDR3 nucleotides are TGTGCCAGCAGCTTAAAAAGTCGGACAGTGGAGGAAAAACTGTTTTTT. This gives the protein CASSLKSRTVEEKLFF.